This T cell receptor (beta chain) is from a study of T cell responses to AZD1222 COVID-19 vaccine. Overall study findings and caveats: Scientists sampled the repertoires only once the peak T cell response had passed. Nearly half of spike-specific TCRs reportedly target unmutated variant regions. Vaccine-associated CD4 TCRs spanned spike, dominant at 160-218 and 743-854.

The data were produced by immunoSEQ multiplex PCR, yet TCRdb's version contains in-frame clones alone and is incomplete. The sample lists about 180,000 clones, 80% to 95% occurring once. V was cut by 0 bases and J by 4 bases, with 10 bases left in between. Germline lookup yields CDR1 SGDLS and CDR2 YYNGEE. The CDR3 runs to 14 residues. Pooling of second doses given at about 4 or about 12 weeks was done. About this clone itself: Its antigen is not known.

The material sequenced was peripheral blood, taken 28 days after the second AZD1222 dose. This chain connects TRBV9 to TRBJ1-2; weak D call: TRBD1 (5 bases). The sequence derives from an adult who received the AZD1222 COVID-19 vaccine. The CDR3 here is CASSVAQGSYGYTF. The CDR3 nucleotides read TGTGCCAGCAGCGTAGCCCAGGGCAGCTATGGCTACACCTTC.